Listed below are T cell receptor beta chains from one sample, sequenced in a study of Ad26.COV2.S vaccination and SARS-CoV-2 variants. Only in-frame clones appear in the TCRdb table, and some are missing; sequencing was by immunoSEQ multiplex PCR. Altogether some 420,000 clones are present, approximately 87% being singletons, with the ten largest covering around 3.6%. Sequenced material: peripheral blood, taken in a trial of Ad26.COV2.S vaccine versus placebo. Receptor source: a person between 18 and 65 years old who received the Ad26.COV2.S COVID-19 vaccine or a placebo. The CDR3 runs from the conserved cysteine through the conserved F or W. The D gene is left open where the match is weak. Clone size is stated in some rows and not others, as once, few, many or a class when expanded.

.	.	TRBV30	13	TRBJ2-1	TGTGCCTGGGGCGGGCGGAGATACAATGAGCAGTTCTTC	CAWGGRRYNEQFF
TRBD1	.	TRBV4-1	16	TRBJ1-4	TGCGCCAGCAGCCAAAGAGGAGGACAGGGTAATGAAAAACTGTTTTTT	CASSQRGGQGNEKLFF
TRBD1	.	TRBV7-2	17	TRBJ2-2	TGTGCCAGCAGCAACCAAGGGGGCGCGTTTAACACCGGGGAGCTGTTTTTT	CASSNQGGAFNTGELFF
.	.	TRBV7-6	19	TRBJ2-7	TGTGCCAGCAGCTTAGGTATGGGCTTACCGGGGCCGGAGTTGGGCGAGCAGTACTTC	CASSLGMGLPGPELGEQYF
.	.	TRBV29-1	13	TRBJ2-7	TGCAGCGTTGAGGCAGGGCCCACCTACGAGCAGTACTTC	CSVEAGPTYEQYF
.	.	TRBV2	12	TRBJ1-2	TGTGCCAGCAGTGGCCAGGGCTATGGCTACACCTTC	CASSGQGYGYTF
.	.	TRBV19	11	TRBJ1-2	TGTGCCAGTAGTATGCAGGAGGGCTACACCTTC	CASSMQEGYTF
TRBD2	.	TRBV5-1	16	TRBJ2-5	TGCGCCAGCAGCTTAGTTCTAGCGGGGGGCCAAGAGACCCAGTACTTC	CASSLVLAGGQETQYF
TRBD2	once	TRBV4-2	17	TRBJ2-7	TGTGCCAGCAGCCAAGATTTTCAGCGGCTACCCGGGAGGGAGCAGTACTTC	CASSQDFQRLPGREQYF
TRBD2	.	TRBV9	16	TRBJ2-5	TGTGCCAGCAGCGTAGGGGGACTAGCGGGCCAAGAGACCCAGTACTTC	CASSVGGLAGQETQYF
TRBD1	.	TRBV7-2	14	TRBJ2-1	TGTGCCAGCTCTCTAGGGGGCGCGGTTAATGAGCAGTTCTTC	CASSLGGAVNEQFF
TRBD1	.	TRBV18	16	TRBJ2-1	TGTGCCAGCTCACCACGGCAGGGGGCGTCCTACAATGAGCAGTTCTTC	CASSPRQGASYNEQFF
TRBD1	.	TRBV6-2/TRBV6-3	15	TRBJ2-3	TGTGCCAGCAGCCTTCGCTGGGACAGGGCAGATACGCAGTATTTT	CASSLRWDRADTQYF
TRBD2	.	TRBV5-1	15	TRBJ2-3	TGCGCCAGCAGTCTAGCGGGGACTAGCACAGATACGCAGTATTTT	CASSLAGTSTDTQYF
.	.	TRBV6-4	13	TRBJ2-7	TGTGCCAGCAGTGACCTACACGGGGGAGAGCAGTACTTC	CASSDLHGGEQYF
.	.	TRBV7-8	12	TRBJ1-5	TGTGCCAGCAGCTTAGACCATCAGCCCCAGCATTTT	CASSLDHQPQHF
TRBD1	.	TRBV30	14	TRBJ2-7	TGTGCCTGGAGGGGACTGCAGGACAGGGGCGAGCAGTACTTC	CAWRGLQDRGEQYF
.	.	TRBV6-5	13	TRBJ2-5	TGTGCCACCTCCTTGGGGCAGCAAGAGACCCAGTACTTC	CATSLGQQETQYF
TRBD1	.	TRBV10-2	15	TRBJ1-3	TGCGCCAGCAGTGACCAGGACAGGGCTGGAAACACCATATATTTT	CASSDQDRAGNTIYF
.	.	TRBV5-1	14	TRBJ1-2	TGCGCCAGCCGACTTTACCCACAAAGCTATGGCTACACCTTC	CASRLYPQSYGYTF
.	.	TRBV3-1/TRBV3-2	17	TRBJ1-3	TGTGCCAGCAGCCAAGATCGTTTGAGATTTTCTGGAAACACCATATATTTT	CASSQDRLRFSGNTIYF
.	.	TRBV9	14	TRBJ2-1	TGTGCCAGCAGCGTAGCTCGGTCCAACAATGAGCAGTTCTTC	CASSVARSNNEQFF
TRBD2	.	TRBV7-9	15	TRBJ2-5	TGTGCCAGCAGCTCCGGACTAGCGGCTCAAGAGACCCAGTACTTC	CASSSGLAAQETQYF